This TCR beta chain was recovered during a study of CD8 T cells in Susac syndrome. The authors reverse transcribed roughly 0.5 to 1 ug RNA with random hexamers. The authors amplified TCR beta CDR3 across 54 Vbeta and 13 Jbeta using immunoSEQ multiplex PCR. TCRdb processed the immunoSEQ multiplex PCR reads anew with MiXCR; each CDR3 protein has one entry. The sample has around 140,000 distinct CDR3 sequences; approximately 95% are singletons. The CDR3 runs 14 residues. The germline CDR1 and CDR2 sequences are DFQATT and SNEGSKA (reference sequence). Trimming removed 0 bases from V and 4 bases from J, with 12 bases in between. Sequencing of TCR beta was performed on blood CD8+ T cells and on blood CD4+ T cells.

This rearrangement joins TRBV20-1 to TRBJ2-5; D is possibly TRBD1 (6 bases). This sequence originates from a human donor with Susac syndrome. Sequencing was performed on CD4+ T cells from PBMCs. Here the CDR3 reads CSARDGQGPETQYF. CDR3 in DNA: TGCAGTGCTAGAGATGGGCAGGGGCCAGAGACCCAGTACTTC.